Listed below are T cell receptor beta chains from one sample, sequenced in a study of long-term antiretroviral therapy in people with HIV. Clones were read by immunoSEQ multiplex PCR, and TCRdb kept only the in-frame ones, dropping some. Here the sample spans about 20,000 clones, about 70% being singletons. The sample consisted of unsorted PBMCs, taken 0.5 years before starting antiretroviral therapy. The source is a man aged 18 to 30 with HIV. Both conserved end residues are part of each CDR3. D genes are given only for firm matches. Clone size is stated in some rows and not others, as once, few, many or a class when expanded.

j_call	clone_size	v_call	d_call	cdr3_nt	cdr3_aa
TRBJ2-7	.	TRBV9	.	TGTGCCAGCAGCGTAGGGGCAGGGGCCTACGAGCAGTACTTC	CASSVGAGAYEQYF
TRBJ2-1	.	TRBV9	.	TGTGCCAGCAGCGTCCGTGAAGAGCAGTTCTTC	CASSVREEQFF
TRBJ2-5	.	TRBV5-4	.	TGTGCCAGCAGCCTACCAACAGGGACCCAAGAGACCCAGTACTTC	CASSLPTGTQETQYF
TRBJ2-7	.	TRBV28	TRBD1	TGTGCCAGCACCCCGTACGGGGACAGGGGTTACGAGCAGTACTTC	CASTPYGDRGYEQYF
TRBJ1-1	once	TRBV27	.	TGTGCCAGCACCAAACAGGAGAACACTGAAGCTTTCTTT	CASTKQENTEAFF
TRBJ2-5	.	TRBV27	.	TGTGCCAGCAGTTTACGAGAGAGAGAGACCCAGTACTTC	CASSLRERETQYF
TRBJ2-7	.	TRBV7-9	.	TGTGCCAGCAGCTTAGAGGGGTGGGAGCAGTACTTC	CASSLEGWEQYF
TRBJ2-3	few	TRBV19	TRBD1	TGTGCCAGTAGTCCTCTTGACAGGGTCGGCATAGATACGCAGTATTTT	CASSPLDRVGIDTQYF
TRBJ2-7	.	TRBV9	.	TGTGCCAGCAGCGCCACCAGGGGACCCTACGAGCAGTACTTC	CASSATRGPYEQYF
TRBJ2-1	.	TRBV5-1	TRBD1	TGCGCCACCTCCGACAGGGGCTACAATGAGCAGTTCTTC	CATSDRGYNEQFF
TRBJ1-1	.	TRBV27	.	TGTGCCAGCAGTTTGGGTAGGGGAACCGTCGAAGCTTTCTTT	CASSLGRGTVEAFF
TRBJ2-2	once	TRBV7-8	TRBD2	TGTGCCAGCAGCTGGCCCTACAGCGCGGGAGGTTCGGGCGACACCGGGGAGCTGTTTTTT	CASSWPYSAGGSGDTGELFF
TRBJ1-2	.	TRBV5-1	.	TGCGCCAGCAGCTTATGGCCCTCTAACTATGGCTACACCTTC	CASSLWPSNYGYTF
TRBJ1-2	.	TRBV11-2	.	TGTGCCAGCAGCTTAGATCCACGGGGGTATGGCTACACCTTC	CASSLDPRGYGYTF
TRBJ2-1	.	TRBV6-4	TRBD2	TGTGCCAGCAGTTCGACTAGCGGGGCCCACAATGAGCAGTTCTTC	CASSSTSGAHNEQFF
TRBJ1-1	.	TRBV5-6	TRBD1	TGTGCCAGCAGCTTAGGGACAGGGGACACTGAAGCTTTCTTT	CASSLGTGDTEAFF
TRBJ2-3	.	TRBV5-1	.	TGCGCCAGCAGCTTTGAGAAAGGCACAGATACGCAGTATTTT	CASSFEKGTDTQYF
TRBJ1-2	few	TRBV6-5	.	TGTGCCAGCAGTTCCTCGGACCTCGGAGATGGCTACACCTTC	CASSSSDLGDGYTF
TRBJ1-5	.	TRBV28	.	TGTGCCAGCAGTTTATGGGGCAGGTCAGACATTAGGGATCAGCCCCAGCATTTT	CASSLWGRSDIRDQPQHF
TRBJ2-2	once	TRBV9	.	TGTGCCAGCAGCGTAAATAAATACCAGGGTGACTTGAACACCGGGGAGCTGTTTTTT	CASSVNKYQGDLNTGELFF
TRBJ2-7	.	TRBV4-3	TRBD1	TGCGCCAGCAGCCCGGGACAGGACAGCTCCTACGAGCAGTACTTC	CASSPGQDSSYEQYF
TRBJ2-5	.	TRBV6-1	TRBD2	TGTGCCAGCCTTCCTCTAGCGGATCCCAAAGAGACCCAGTACTTC	CASLPLADPKETQYF
TRBJ1-1	.	TRBV12-5	.	TGTGCTAGTGTGCTCGAGACAGGGAACACTGAAGCTTTCTTT	CASVLETGNTEAFF
TRBJ1-1	.	TRBV5-4	.	TGTGCCAGCAGCTTGGGTGCAGGGAGGACTGAAGCTTTCTTT	CASSLGAGRTEAFF
TRBJ1-1	.	TRBV5-1	TRBD1	TGCGCCAGCAGCTTGTGGGGACAGACTTCCAGTGCAAGGGACACTGAAGCTTTCTTT	CASSLWGQTSSARDTEAFF
TRBJ1-2	few	TRBV4-1	.	TGCGCCAGCAGCCAAGCGGCAGAGGTCTATGGCTACACCTTC	CASSQAAEVYGYTF
TRBJ2-7	few	TRBV7-9	.	TGTGCCAGCAGCTTAGGCGTCAGAGAATCAAACGAGCAGTACTTC	CASSLGVRESNEQYF
TRBJ2-7	.	TRBV27	TRBD2	TGTGCCAGCAGCCTAAGCGGGAGTTTAACCTACGAGCAGTACTTC	CASSLSGSLTYEQYF
TRBJ2-7	few	TRBV27	.	TGTGCCAGCACGTCGGGGCCTCCCTACGAGCAGTACTTC	CASTSGPPYEQYF
TRBJ2-3	.	TRBV7-9	TRBD1	TGTGCCAGCAGGGGGGAAACCGAGGGGGCGCGACCGCTCGGTACGCAGTATTTT	CASRGETEGARPLGTQYF
TRBJ2-1	.	TRBV5-4	.	TGTGCCAGCAGCTTTACCCCAGACAGGGCGGGGGTCTTC	CASSFTPDRAGVF
TRBJ1-2	.	TRBV11-2	.	TGTGCCAGCAGCATAATCGCCGGGACGGGGTATGGCTACACCTTC	CASSIIAGTGYGYTF
TRBJ2-7	.	TRBV11-2	TRBD1	TGTGCCAGCAGCTTAGACCGAGGACAGGTAGCCTACGAGCAGTACTTC	CASSLDRGQVAYEQYF
TRBJ2-7	once	TRBV7-9	TRBD1	TGTGCCAGTCTTACCGTAATGCCGGGACAGGGTTACGAGCAGTACTTC	CASLTVMPGQGYEQYF
TRBJ1-2	.	TRBV12-5	.	TGTGCTAGTGGTTTGTTGTCAGCGTGGGATGGCTACACCTTC	CASGLLSAWDGYTF
TRBJ1-3	.	TRBV27	.	TGTGCCAGCAGTTTAAAGGGACACGGAGGGGGAAACACCATATATTTT	CASSLKGHGGGNTIYF
TRBJ1-1	.	TRBV5-4	.	TGTGCCAGCAGCAAGGGTCAGGGCACTGAAGCTTTCTTT	CASSKGQGTEAFF
TRBJ2-3	.	TRBV7-2	.	TGTGCCAGCAGTCCAGGACAGTCCGGAGATACGCAGTATTTT	CASSPGQSGDTQYF
TRBJ1-2	.	TRBV28	.	TGTGCCAGCAGTTTTCAAGGGGATGTGGGCTACACCTTC	CASSFQGDVGYTF
TRBJ2-2	.	TRBV5-4	.	TGTGCCAGCTCCCGGGGCTGGGGGCGCAGCACCGGGGAGCTGTTTTTT	CASSRGWGRSTGELFF
TRBJ1-1	.	TRBV5-1	.	TGCGCCAGCTGCCTCTCAAAGAACACTGAAGCTTTCTTT	CASCLSKNTEAFF
TRBJ2-7	.	TRBV5-4	.	TGTGCCAGCAGCTTGCAAGCAGGGACCTACGAGCAGTACTTC	CASSLQAGTYEQYF
TRBJ2-3	.	TRBV7-8	TRBD1	TGTGCCAGCAGCTTAAGGACAGGGGAGTGGACCGGCACAGATACGCAGTATTTT	CASSLRTGEWTGTDTQYF
TRBJ2-6	.	TRBV15	TRBD1	TGTGCCACCAGCCCGCAGGGGGCGCGATCTGGGGCCAACGTCCTGACTTTC	CATSPQGARSGANVLTF
TRBJ2-7	few	TRBV25-1	.	TGTGCCAGCAGTGAGGGCAGGGGTGGGCCCTACGAGCAGTACTTC	CASSEGRGGPYEQYF
TRBJ1-2	.	TRBV9	.	TGTGCCAGCAGCGTAGCTGGGGGGGAGAAACCTAACTATGGCTACACCTTC	CASSVAGGEKPNYGYTF
TRBJ2-1	.	TRBV27	TRBD2	TGTGCCAGCAGTCCTGCTAGCGGGGGTACGAATGAGCAGTTCTTC	CASSPASGGTNEQFF
TRBJ2-5	few	TRBV6-5	TRBD1	TGTGCCAGCAGTCCGTGGACAGGGTCATTGGAGACCCAGTACTTC	CASSPWTGSLETQYF
TRBJ2-2	.	TRBV10-2	.	TGCGCCAGCAGTCCTGCACCTCGAGCCACCGGGGAGCTGTTTTTT	CASSPAPRATGELFF
TRBJ1-3	.	TRBV27	.	TGTGCCAGCAGTTTAGGCGGTGGAAACACCATATATTTT	CASSLGGGNTIYF